This TCR beta chain was sequenced in a study of molecular identifiers for immune sequencing clone quantification. Overall study findings and caveats: Same-barcode identical TCR molecules could make highly expanded clones look smaller than they are.

The CDR3 is made up of 15 amino acids. Germline CDR1 reads SGHTA; CDR2 reads FQGNSA. Trimming took off 2 bases at V and 5 bases at J, with 15 bases between the two ends. TCRdb recomputed calls from the PCR reads with MiXCR, one row per CDR3 protein. The profile covers approximately 590,000 distinct CDR3 sequences, with around 25% appearing a single time and 0.7% to 0.95% taken by the ten largest. This clonotype has ten or more counts. The antigen is undetermined. Sequencing used naive CD8+ T cells from blood, with Jurkat cell RNA spiked in. Subset reported: FACS-sorted CD8+CD4-CCR7+CD45RA+ naive T cells. The sequence was collected from a human donor in good health. Some libraries in this study had Jurkat cell RNA spiked in. The V and J genes are TRBV7-2 and TRBJ2-5, with a tentative D call TRBD1 (5 bases). The CDR3 here is CASSLIGARQETQYF. CDR3 nucleotide sequence: TGTGCCAGCAGCTTAATTGGGGCCCGCCAGGAGACCCAGTACTTC.